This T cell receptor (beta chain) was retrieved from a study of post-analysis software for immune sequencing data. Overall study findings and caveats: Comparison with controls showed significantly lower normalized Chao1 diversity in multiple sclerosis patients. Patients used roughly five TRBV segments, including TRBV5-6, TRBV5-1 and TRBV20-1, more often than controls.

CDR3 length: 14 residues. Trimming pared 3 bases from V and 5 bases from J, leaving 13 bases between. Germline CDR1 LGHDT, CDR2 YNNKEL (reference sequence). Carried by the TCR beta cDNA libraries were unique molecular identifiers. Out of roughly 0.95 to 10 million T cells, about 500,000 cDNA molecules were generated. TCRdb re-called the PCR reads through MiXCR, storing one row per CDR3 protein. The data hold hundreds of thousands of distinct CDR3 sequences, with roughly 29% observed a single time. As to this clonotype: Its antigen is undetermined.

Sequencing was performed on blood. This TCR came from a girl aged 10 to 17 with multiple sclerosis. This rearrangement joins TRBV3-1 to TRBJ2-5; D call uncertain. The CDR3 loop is CASSHLRDTETQYF. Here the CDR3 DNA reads TGTGCCAGCAGCCATCTTCGAGATACGGAGACCCAGTACTTC.